The 15 T cell receptor beta chains reported below all come from one sample, sequenced in a study of T-cell reconstitution after alpha-beta-depleted transplantation in children. The TCRbeta library was prepared with unique molecular identifiers. One entry per CDR3 protein results from TCRdb running MiXCR on the PCR reads. The sample lists 450,000 to 700,000 distinct CDR3 sequences, 27% seen once, with about 35% in the top ten. Source: PBMCs, taken before TCRalphabeta/CD19-depleted stem cell transplant. These TCRs come from a boy younger than two with Wiskott-Aldrich syndrome, due to receive a stem cell transplant.

This clonotype was detected once. V is TRBV5-6 and J is TRBJ2-1, with D possibly being TRBD1 (5 bases). Germline CDR1 is SGHDT and CDR2 is YYEEEE. This CDR3 is built from 14 residues. V shed 3 bases and J shed 3 bases, with 10 bases lying between them. The CDR3 loop is CASSWGSSYNEQFF. The CDR3 DNA reads as TGTGCCAGCAGCTGGGGCAGTAGCTACAATGAGCAGTTCTTC.

About this clonotype: An end of the junction does not agree with germline; a read error may underlie this. The chain's CDR3 is CCAVIGGMANTGELFF. The CDR3 DNA is TGCTGTGCTGTCATCGGCGGGATGGCGAACACCGGGGAGCTGTTTTTT. This chain connects TRBV20-1 to TRBJ2-2, with D possibly matching TRBD2 (6 bases). CDR3 length equals 16 residues. Germline lookup yields CDR1 DFQATT and CDR2 SNEGSKA (reference sequence).

This chain uses TRBV20-1 with TRBJ2-7; D is possibly TRBD2 (6 bases). Trimming shortened V by 5 bases and J by 3 bases, and 14 bases separated the two germline ends. The germline V gene encodes CDR1 DFQATT and CDR2 SNEGSKA (reference sequence). This CDR3 is 13 amino acids long. The CDR3 nucleotides read TGCAGTGCTTGGGACTTTTTGATCTACGAGCAGTACTTC. Its protein is CSAWDFLIYEQYF.

J is TRBJ2-7 and V is TRBV7-9; D not resolved. CDR3 size: 13 residues. Per germline, CDR1 SEHNR and CDR2 FQNEAQ (reference sequence). Trimming shortened V by 3 bases and J by 0 bases, and 6 bases separated the two germline ends. The CDR3 coding sequence is TGTGCCAGCAGCTTCGTCGACTCCTACGAGCAGTACTTC. This translates into CASSFVDSYEQYF.

CDR3 DNA sequence: TGCAGCGTTCACGAGGGGGAGACCCAGTACTTC. It yields the protein CSVHEGETQYF. This sequence joins TRBV29-1 and TRBJ2-5; D may be TRBD1 or TRBD2 (5 bases each). V lost 5 bases and J 5 bases, leaving 9 bases between the germline ends. The germline V gene has CDR1 SQVTM and CDR2 ANQGSEA. The CDR3 covers 11 residues.

This clonotype turned up a few times. This chain uses TRBV7-9 with TRBJ2-1; no firm D call. V gave up 5 bases and J gave up 0 bases, with 14 bases separating them. The CDR3 loop spans 16 amino acids. Germline loops: CDR1 SEHNR, CDR2 FQNEAQ (reference sequence). The CDR3, as DNA: TGTGCCAGCAGCCACCGTCGGAGCAGCTCCTACAATGAGCAGTTCTTC. As protein: CASSHRRSSSYNEQFF.

This sequence joins TRBV5-6 and TRBJ2-1; possible D gene TRBD2, 6 bases. This CDR3 is 14 amino acids long. CDR1 SGHDT and CDR2 YYEEEE come from the germline V gene. Trimming removed 1 base from V and 9 bases from J, with 14 bases in between. The CDR3 DNA reads TGTGCCAGCAGCTTGACAGGCCCGGGGGTTGAGCAGTTCTTC. Amino acids: CASSLTGPGVEQFF.

This clonotype was observed a few times. V and J are TRBV5-1 and TRBJ1-4, with D hard to call. CDR1 and CDR2 (germline): SGHRS, YFSETQ. This CDR3 contains 14 residues. V lost 7 bases to trimming and J lost 0 bases, with 10 bases between them. CDR3 sequence (DNA): TGCGCCAGCGCCAACCGTGCAACTAATGAAAAACTGTTTTTT. It yields the protein CASANRATNEKLFF.

The chain couples TRBV24-1 to TRBJ2-1; the D call may be TRBD1 or TRBD2 (5 bases each). V lost 3 bases and J 3 bases, leaving 14 bases between the germline ends. The CDR3 consists of 16 residues. Germline assignment: CDR1 KGHDR and CDR2 SFDVKD. CDR3 loop: CATSDPGLRGYNEQFF. CDR3 in DNA: TGTGCCACCAGTGATCCAGGGTTGAGGGGCTACAATGAGCAGTTCTTC.

The chain joins TRBV5-1 to TRBJ2-1, with D perhaps TRBD1 or TRBD2 (6 bases each). The germline V gene has CDR1 SGHRS and CDR2 YFSETQ. This CDR3 is 14 amino acids long. Deletions cut 4 bases from V and 5 bases from J, with 13 bases between. CDR3 in DNA: TGCGCCAGCAGCGCTCAGGGGACTGACAATGAGCAGTTCTTC. Its protein is CASSAQGTDNEQFF.

This clonotype appeared a single time. The chain is built from TRBV5-1 and TRBJ2-1; the match to TRBD2 covers 8 bases. The CDR3 contains 15 residues. Trimming removed 0 bases from V and 5 bases from J; junction bases left unmatched: 4. From germline, CDR1 is SGHRS and CDR2 YFSETQ. The CDR3 is CASSLALAVHNEQFF. The CDR3 DNA reads TGCGCCAGCAGCTTGGCACTAGCGGTCCACAATGAGCAGTTCTTC.

The gene calls are TRBV15 and TRBJ2-3, with TRBD2 identical over 9 bases. CDR1 is LNHNV, CDR2 YYDKDF, per germline (reference sequence). The CDR3 sequence is 14 residues long. The trim removed 2 bases at V and 6 bases at J, leaving 3 bases unmatched. CDR3 residues: CATSRLAGQDTQYF. The DNA for the CDR3 is TGTGCCACCAGCAGACTAGCGGGACAGGATACGCAGTATTTT.

V is TRBV20-1 and J is TRBJ2-3, with 7 nucleotides matching TRBD2. The CDR3 contains 14 residues. Germline V gene data show CDR1 as DFQATT and CDR2 as SNEGSKA (reference sequence). Germline trimming cut 8 bases from V and 1 base from J; bases unmatched to any gene: 9. The CDR3 sequence is CSIRAGEGTDTQYF. The CDR3 DNA sequence: TGCAGTATTCGGGCGGGAGAGGGCACAGATACGCAGTATTTT.

This rearrangement joins TRBV12-3 or TRBV12-4 to TRBJ2-7; D assignment may be TRBD1 or TRBD2 (5 bases each). This CDR3 is built from 15 residues. Trimming cost V 3 bases and J 0 bases, with 12 bases left between them. The CDR3 DNA sequence: TGTGCCAGCAGTTTTGGGGGACCCAGCTCCTACGAGCAGTACTTC. It translates to CASSFGGPSSYEQYF.

The chain joins TRBV15 to TRBJ2-4; D is unclear. The CDR3 covers 13 residues. Trimming stripped 3 bases from V and 1 base from J, with 4 bases between. From germline, CDR1 is LNHNV and CDR2 YYDKDF (reference sequence). The CDR3 region has the DNA TGTGCCACCAGCAGGGGGGCCAAAAACATTCAGTACTTC. Translated, it gives CATSRGAKNIQYF.